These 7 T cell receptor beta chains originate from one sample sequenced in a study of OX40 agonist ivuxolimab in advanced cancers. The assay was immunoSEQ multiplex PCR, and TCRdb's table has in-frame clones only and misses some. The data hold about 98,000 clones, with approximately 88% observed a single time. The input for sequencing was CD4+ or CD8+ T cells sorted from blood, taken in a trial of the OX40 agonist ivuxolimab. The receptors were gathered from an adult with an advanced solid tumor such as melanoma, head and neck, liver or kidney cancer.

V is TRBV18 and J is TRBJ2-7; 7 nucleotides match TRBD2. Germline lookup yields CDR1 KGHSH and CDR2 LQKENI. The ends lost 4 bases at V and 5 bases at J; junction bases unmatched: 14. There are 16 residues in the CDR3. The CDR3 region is CASSLSGGNPWDEQYF. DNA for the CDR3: TGTGCCAGCTCACTTTCGGGGGGAAACCCCTGGGACGAGCAGTACTTC.

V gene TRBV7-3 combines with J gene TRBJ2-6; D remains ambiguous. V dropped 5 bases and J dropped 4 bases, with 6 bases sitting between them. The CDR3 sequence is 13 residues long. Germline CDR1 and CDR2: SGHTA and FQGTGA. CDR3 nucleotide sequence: TGTGCCAGCAGCCCCTCCGGGGCCAACGTCCTGACTTTC. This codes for CASSPSGANVLTF.

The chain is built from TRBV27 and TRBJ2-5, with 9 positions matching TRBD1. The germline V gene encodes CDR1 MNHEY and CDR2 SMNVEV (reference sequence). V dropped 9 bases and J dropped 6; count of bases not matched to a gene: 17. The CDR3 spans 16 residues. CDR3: CASSSPGTGLSKTQYF. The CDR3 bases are TGTGCCAGTTCAAGCCCCGGGACAGGGTTATCTAAGACCCAGTACTTC.

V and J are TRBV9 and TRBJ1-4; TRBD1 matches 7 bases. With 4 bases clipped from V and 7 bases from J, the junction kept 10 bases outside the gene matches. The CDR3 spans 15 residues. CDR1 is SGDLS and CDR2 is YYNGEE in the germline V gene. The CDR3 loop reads CASSPGDRRTEKLFF. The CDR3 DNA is TGTGCCAGCAGCCCGGGGGACAGACGAACTGAAAAACTGTTTTTT.

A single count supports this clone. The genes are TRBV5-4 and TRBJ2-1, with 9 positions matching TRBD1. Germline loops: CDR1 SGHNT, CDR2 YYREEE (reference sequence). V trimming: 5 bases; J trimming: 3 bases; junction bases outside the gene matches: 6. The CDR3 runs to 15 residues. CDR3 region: CASSFTGGYYNEQFF. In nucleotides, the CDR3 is TGTGCCAGCAGTTTTACAGGGGGCTACTACAATGAGCAGTTCTTC.

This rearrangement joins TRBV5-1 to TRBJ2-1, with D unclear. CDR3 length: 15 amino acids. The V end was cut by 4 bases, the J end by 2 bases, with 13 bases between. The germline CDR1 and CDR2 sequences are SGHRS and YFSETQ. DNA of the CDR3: TGCGCCAGCAGCCCCATGAATCCCGCCTACAATGAGCAGTTCTTC. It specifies CASSPMNPAYNEQFF.

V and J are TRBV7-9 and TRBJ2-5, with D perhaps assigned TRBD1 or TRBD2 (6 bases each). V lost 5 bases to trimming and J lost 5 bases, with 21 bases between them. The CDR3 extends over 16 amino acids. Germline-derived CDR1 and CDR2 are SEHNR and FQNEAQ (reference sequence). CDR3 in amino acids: CASSIFLVGGWETQYF. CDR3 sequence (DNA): TGTGCCAGCAGCATCTTTTTAGTGGGGGGCTGGGAGACCCAGTACTTC.